Listed here are 29 T cell receptor beta chains from one sample, sequenced in a study of beta chain features in type 1 diabetes. Every isolated RNA sample was fully reverse transcribed, so sequencing captured expressed TCRB transcripts. Libraries were prepared by immunoSEQ multiplex PCR; TCRdb keeps only in-frame clonotypes and omits some of them. The data hold about 15,000 clones, with approximately 47% observed a single time. Sequencing was done on a sample of stem cell memory CD4+ T cells from blood. The receptors were sampled from a woman aged 40 to 49 in good health.

This clone is medium-sized within its sample. The CDR3 reads CASSPVDSAAYEQYF. The CDR3 coding sequence is TGTGCCAGCTCACCCGTCGACAGTGCCGCCTACGAGCAGTACTTC. V usage is TRBV18 and J usage is TRBJ2-7, with D possibly TRBD1 on 5 matching bases. V lost 3 bases and J lost 2, with 14 bases in between. The CDR3 sequence is 15 residues long. Per the germline V gene, CDR1 is KGHSH and CDR2 is LQKENI.

This clone was picked up a small number of times. For the CDR3, the DNA is TGTGCCATCAGTGGTCAGGGCCGAAAGAATGAAGCTTTCTTT. Translated: CAISGQGRKNEAFF. The rearrangement links TRBV10-3 to TRBJ1-1; maybe TRBD1 (5 bases). In germline, CDR1 is ENHRY, CDR2 SYGVKD. Trimming shortened V by 4 bases and J by 7 bases, and 16 bases separated the two germline ends. The CDR3 loop spans 14 amino acids.

The CDR3 DNA reads TGTGCCAGCAGTGACTCGGGGACATCCGTCGGTGGCTACACCTTC. It specifies CASSDSGTSVGGYTF. The rearrangement links TRBV6-4 to TRBJ1-2; a weak D match, TRBD1 (6 bases). Germline assignment: CDR1 MRHNA and CDR2 SNTAGT. Trimming stripped 0 bases from V and 7 bases from J, with 15 bases between. The CDR3 spans 15 residues.

The rearrangement uses TRBV11-2 and TRBJ2-7; maybe TRBD1 (6 bases). V was shortened by 6 bases and J by 1 base, with 22 bases between the two germline ends. This CDR3 region has 17 residues. The V gene's germline CDR1 is SGHAT and CDR2 FQNNGV. The CDR3, as DNA: TGTGCCAGCAGGTCACAGGGCTACCCTCATTATTCCTACGAGCAGTACTTC. This translates into CASRSQGYPHYSYEQYF.

The gene calls are TRBV29-1 and TRBJ1-5; D is uncertain. CDR1 and CDR2 (germline): SQVTM, ANQGSEA. CDR3 length equals 13 residues. Trimming removed 4 bases at V and 0 bases at J, with 7 bases between. The CDR3 bases are TGCAGCGTTGCTACAGATAGCAATCAGCCCCAGCATTTT. It specifies CSVATDSNQPQHF.

The rearrangement links TRBV6-5 to TRBJ2-3, with TRBD2 matching 13 bases. Germline V lookup: CDR1 MNHEY, CDR2 SVGAGI. The J segment lost 14 bases and the V segment lost 2 bases, leaving 13 bases of the junction unmatched. The CDR3 length is 16 residues. The CDR3 coding sequence is TGTGCCAGCAGTTACGCCAGAACCACTAGCGGGGGGGCTCGGTATTTT. This encodes CASSYARTTSGGARYF.

The chain is built from TRBV5-1 and TRBJ2-6; D unresolved. Germline CDR1 is SGHRS and CDR2 is YFSETQ. V was pared by 3 bases and J by 3 bases, with 13 bases between. The CDR3 extends over 16 amino acids. CDR3 amino acids: CASSSVFAGGANVLTF. CDR3 DNA: TGCGCCAGCAGCTCCGTATTCGCAGGTGGGGCCAACGTCCTGACTTTC.

The chain recombines TRBV2 with TRBJ2-5, with D hard to call. The J call may be faulty, since TRBJ2-7 better matches the DNA end. The CDR3 is 11 amino acids. Germline loops: CDR1 SNHLY, CDR2 FYNNEI. In nucleotides, the CDR3 is TGTGCCAGCCGCGCCACCTACGAGCAGTACTTC. Amino acid sequence: CASRATYEQYF.

The genes are TRBV7-9 and TRBJ2-3; D remains ambiguous. Germline assignment: CDR1 SEHNR and CDR2 FQNEAQ (reference sequence). This CDR3 comprises 10 residues. Trimming took off 8 bases at V and 6 bases at J, with 6 bases between the two ends. The CDR3 here is CASSADTQYF. The CDR3 bases are TGTGCCAGCTCTGCGGATACGCAGTATTTT.

The gene calls are TRBV5-1 and TRBJ1-6; 9 positions agree with TRBD1. The CDR3 runs to 17 residues. Germline lookup yields CDR1 SGHRS and CDR2 YFSETQ. V gave up 4 bases and J gave up 8 bases; unmatched junction bases: 13. The chain's CDR3 is CASSTAPDRGSYSPLHF. The DNA for the CDR3 is TGCGCCAGCAGCACTGCCCCGGACAGGGGTAGTTATTCACCCCTCCACTTT.

J is TRBJ1-2 and V is TRBV5-4, with 7 bases matching TRBD1. This CDR3 has 16 amino acids. Germline values: CDR1 SGHNT, CDR2 YYREEE (reference sequence). CDR3 amino acids: CATSRSAGGRNYGYTF. CDR3 DNA sequence: TGTGCAACCAGCAGATCCGCAGGGGGTCGTAACTATGGCTACACCTTC.

A few counts support this clone. The J gene is TRBJ2-7, the V gene TRBV9, with TRBD2 identical over 12 bases. J was trimmed by 8 bases and V by 4 bases; bases with no gene match: 10. The CDR3 totals 15 residues. Germline loops: CDR1 SGDLS, CDR2 YYNGEE. The CDR3 DNA is TGTGCCAGCAGCCCAGGGGGACTAGCGGGTGCAAAGCAGTACTTC. Residues: CASSPGGLAGAKQYF.

V is TRBV6-4 and J is TRBJ2-1; 10 nucleotides align to TRBD2. Germline V gene data show CDR1 as MRHNA and CDR2 as SNTAGT. The V gene end was trimmed by 3 bases and the J gene end by 10 bases; junction bases not matched to a gene: 9. This CDR3 is built from 15 residues. For the CDR3, the DNA is TGTGCCAGCAGTGAGGGTCTAGCGGGGGCCGGGGAGCAGTTCTTC. It encodes CASSEGLAGAGEQFF.

In its sample, this clone was seen a few times. The chain carries TRBV2 and TRBJ1-3, with a weak D call TRBD1 (5 bases). V was shortened by 5 bases and J by 0 bases, with 8 bases between the two germline ends. Germline CDR1 is SNHLY and CDR2 is FYNNEI. The CDR3 is made up of 14 amino acids. The CDR3 sequence is CASSIQVSGNTIYF. In nucleotides, the CDR3 is TGTGCCAGCAGTATACAGGTCTCTGGAAACACCATATATTTT.

The genes are TRBV9 and TRBJ2-7; 10 nucleotides line up with TRBD2. From germline, CDR1 is SGDLS and CDR2 YYNGEE. Trimming took 3 bases from V and 7 from J; bases not matched to a gene: 16. This CDR3 comprises 17 residues. In DNA form, the CDR3 reads TGTGCCAGCAGCGGTAGGACCATAGCGGGGGGTCGCGGGGAGCAGTACTTC. As protein: CASSGRTIAGGRGEQYF.

The sample holds a few counts of this clone. The chain uses TRBV19 and TRBJ1-4; possibly TRBD1 for D (5 bases). CDR1 is LNHDA and CDR2 is SQIVND in the germline V gene (reference sequence). V lost 7 bases and J lost 0, with 15 bases in between. This CDR3 comprises 16 residues. In nucleotides, the CDR3 is TGTGCCAGTACCGACGGGCGGGGGTCAACTAATGAAAAACTGTTTTTT. The encoded protein is CASTDGRGSTNEKLFF.

This chain joins TRBV4-3 and TRBJ1-2, with 10 bases lining up with TRBD1. Per germline, CDR1 LGHNA and CDR2 YSLEER. V trimming: 0 bases; J trimming: 5 bases; junction bases outside the gene matches: 18. The CDR3 is 20 amino acids. CDR3 residues: CASSQDLSSRYGTGVYGYTF. The CDR3 DNA reads as TGCGCCAGCAGCCAAGATCTGTCTTCTCGTTACGGGACAGGGGTGTATGGCTACACCTTC.

The chain links TRBV7-9 to TRBJ1-2; D not certain. Germline values: CDR1 SEHNR, CDR2 FQNEAQ (reference sequence). The CDR3 sequence is 14 residues long. The V end was cut by 2 bases, the J end by 4 bases, with 11 bases between. The CDR3 DNA is TGTGCCAGCAGCTTATCCGGGTTGGGCTATGGCTACACCTTC. Translation: CASSLSGLGYGYTF.

The rearrangement joins TRBV9 to TRBJ2-1; D is unresolved. The V end lost 0 bases, the J end lost 3 bases, and 10 bases lay between the germline ends. Germline assignment: CDR1 SGDLS and CDR2 YYNGEE. The CDR3 has 15 residues. CDR3 region: CASSVDPRDYNEQFF. CDR3 sequence (DNA): TGTGCCAGCAGCGTAGACCCGAGAGACTACAATGAGCAGTTCTTC.

The rearrangement uses TRBV12-5 and TRBJ1-6, with TRBD1 identical over 7 bases. Germline loops: CDR1 LGHNT, CDR2 FRNRAP. The CDR3 totals 14 residues. The junction had 2 bases not matched to a gene; V was cut back by 2 bases and J by 7 bases. The CDR3 region is CASGLWDSNSPLHF. The CDR3, as DNA: TGTGCTAGTGGTTTGTGGGACAGCAATTCACCCCTCCACTTT.

The genes are TRBV15 and TRBJ2-5, with TRBD2 as a possible D gene (5 bases). The CDR3 covers 16 residues. Germline V gene lookup returns CDR1 LNHNV and CDR2 YYDKDF (reference sequence). V lost 0 bases and J lost 11, with 22 bases in between. The CDR3 loop is CATSRDVRRWAYGQYF. The CDR3 DNA reads as TGTGCCACCAGCAGAGATGTAAGGAGGTGGGCCTACGGGCAGTACTTC.

V is TRBV4-3 and J is TRBJ1-2, with TRBD1 as a possible D gene (6 bases). The CDR3 has 13 amino acids. V was trimmed by 1 base and J by 10 bases, leaving 13 bases between them. The V gene's germline CDR1 is LGHNA and CDR2 YSLEER. The CDR3 here is CASSQGGRRVYTF. CDR3 bases: TGCGCCAGCAGCCAAGGGGGGCGCCGGGTCTACACCTTC.

J is TRBJ1-2 and V is TRBV6-1, with 7 bases aligning to TRBD1. The CDR3 sequence is 12 residues long. Trimming at V came to 5 bases and at J to 8 bases, leaving 5 bases not matched to a gene. Germline V gene data show CDR1 as MNHNS and CDR2 as SASEGT. The CDR3 DNA is TGTGCCAGCAGTCAAAACAGGGGCGGCTACACCTTC. Protein sequence: CASSQNRGGYTF.

A few counts support this clone. This chain joins TRBV4-1 and TRBJ1-2; perhaps TRBD1 as D (6 bases). The CDR3 is 15 amino acids. Trimming stripped 5 bases from V and 4 bases from J, with 17 bases between. Germline V gives CDR1 MGHRA, CDR2 YSYEKL. The DNA of the CDR3 is TGCGCCAGCAGCTTCTACAGGGAGCCCAGCTATGGCTACACCTTC. Residues: CASSFYREPSYGYTF.

This clone has more than one count but fewer than ten. V is TRBV18 and J is TRBJ1-5, with TRBD1 matching 10 bases. CDR1 and CDR2 (germline): KGHSH, LQKENI. The CDR3 contains 15 residues. The V and J ends lost 5 bases and 2 bases, in that order; junction bases with no gene match: 3. CDR3 residues: CASSDRGPGNQPQHF. DNA for the CDR3: TGTGCCAGCTCAGACAGGGGGCCGGGCAATCAGCCCCAGCATTTT.

The rearrangement links TRBV5-1 to TRBJ2-3, with D uncertain. CDR1 SGHRS and CDR2 YFSETQ come from the germline V gene. The CDR3 covers 13 residues. Trimming shortened V by 7 bases and J by 6 bases, and 15 bases separated the two germline ends. In DNA, the CDR3 is TGCGCCAGCTCCGCCGGGTCCAAGGATACGCAGTATTTT. It yields the protein CASSAGSKDTQYF.

The chain couples TRBV7-2 to TRBJ2-7, with 8 bases aligning to TRBD2. After removal of 3 bases from V and 5 bases from J, the junction contained 9 bases not matched to a gene. CDR1 is SGHTA, CDR2 FQGNSA, per germline. The CDR3 length is 15 residues. The DNA for the CDR3 is TGTGCCAGCAGCTTTCCCCCGGGACTAGTGGACGAGCAGTACTTC. This translates into CASSFPPGLVDEQYF.

This clone was counted a few times. J is TRBJ1-2 and V is TRBV11-2, with D perhaps matching TRBD1 (6 bases). From germline, CDR1 is SGHAT and CDR2 FQNNGV. CDR3 length equals 16 residues. Trimming removed 0 bases from V and 5 bases from J, with 16 bases in between. CDR3 DNA: TGTGCCAGCAGCTTAGAGCGGGGGCCGGGGAGATATGGCTACACCTTC. Translating it yields CASSLERGPGRYGYTF.

This clone was observed a few times. V gene TRBV12-5 combines with J gene TRBJ1-5, with no clear D. Trimming took off 1 base at V and 7 bases at J, with 11 bases between the two ends. The CDR3 covers 14 residues. Germline V gives CDR1 LGHNT, CDR2 FRNRAP. CDR3 DNA sequence: TGTGCTAGTGGTTTGGGGCTGACCGGGCAGCCCCAGCATTTT. It is translated as CASGLGLTGQPQHF.